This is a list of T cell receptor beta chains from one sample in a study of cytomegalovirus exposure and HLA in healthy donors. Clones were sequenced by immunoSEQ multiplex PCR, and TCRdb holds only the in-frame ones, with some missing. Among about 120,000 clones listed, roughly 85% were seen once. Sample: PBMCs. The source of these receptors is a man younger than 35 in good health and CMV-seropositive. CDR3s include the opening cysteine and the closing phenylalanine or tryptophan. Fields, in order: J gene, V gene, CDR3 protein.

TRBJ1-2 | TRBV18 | CASSSAGNGYTF
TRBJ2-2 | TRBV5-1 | CASSLGAGGYTGELFF
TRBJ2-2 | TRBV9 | CASSVGASGANTGELFF
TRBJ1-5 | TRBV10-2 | CASKQTGGSNQPQHF
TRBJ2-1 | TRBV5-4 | CASSPTGPLGEQFF
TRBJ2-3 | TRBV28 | CASSPLSSTDTQYF
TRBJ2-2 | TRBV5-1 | CASSPGQHNTGELFF
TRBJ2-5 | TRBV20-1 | CSGQQETQYF
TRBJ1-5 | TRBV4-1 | CASSLGPQGSNQPQHF
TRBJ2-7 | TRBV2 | CASSEANSYEQYF
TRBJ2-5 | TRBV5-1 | CASSLPETGGILPIQYQETQYF
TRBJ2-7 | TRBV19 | CASSEGDRFPSYEQYF
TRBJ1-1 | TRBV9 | CASSRVGAEAFF
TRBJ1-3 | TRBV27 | CASGNTGRGNTIYF
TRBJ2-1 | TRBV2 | CASSEYRYNEQFF
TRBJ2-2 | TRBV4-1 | CASSQEMTGGIGELFF
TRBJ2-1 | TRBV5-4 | CASSLRESYNEQFF
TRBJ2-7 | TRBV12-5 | CASGAGGRGGSYEQYF
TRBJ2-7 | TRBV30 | CAWRGGAGYEQYF
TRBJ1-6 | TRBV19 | CASSIGEGADSPLHF
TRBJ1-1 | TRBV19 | CASSIGGWTEAFF
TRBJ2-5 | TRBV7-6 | CASSLGVTLVETQYF
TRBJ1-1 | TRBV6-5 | CASSYLTEAFF
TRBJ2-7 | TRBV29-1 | CSAWDFYYEQYF
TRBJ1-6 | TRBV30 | CAWSVVQGNSPLHF
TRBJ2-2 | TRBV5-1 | CASSFLDTGELFF
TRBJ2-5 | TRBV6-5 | CASSPGTTKTQYF
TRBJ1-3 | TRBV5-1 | CASSLQQGSSGNTIYF
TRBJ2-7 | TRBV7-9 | CAGNPPGVYEQYF
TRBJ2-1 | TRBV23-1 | CASSQSGQGYNEQFF
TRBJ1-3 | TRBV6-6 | CASSYPGGSSGNTIYF
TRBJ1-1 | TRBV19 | CASSISLGRLRWDTEAFF
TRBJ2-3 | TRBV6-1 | CASSFVQGLTDTQYF
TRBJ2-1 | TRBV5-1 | CASSLQDSSYNEQFF
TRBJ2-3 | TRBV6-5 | CASRSGLVSDTQYF
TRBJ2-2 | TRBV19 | CASSIAGGSNTGELFF
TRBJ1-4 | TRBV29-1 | CSVTGGSTNEKLFF
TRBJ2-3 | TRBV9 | CASSVEATGADTQYF
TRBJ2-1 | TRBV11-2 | CASSLDPPGGSEQFF
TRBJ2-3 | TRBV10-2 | CASSLAGTDTQYF
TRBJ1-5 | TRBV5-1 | CASFIAGPYTGQPQHF
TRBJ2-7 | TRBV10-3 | CAISESGLAGAQRQYF
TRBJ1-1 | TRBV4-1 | CASSPQGGLLRGEAFF
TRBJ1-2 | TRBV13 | CASSAGQEYGYTF
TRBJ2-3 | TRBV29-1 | CSVLRGGVGDTQYF
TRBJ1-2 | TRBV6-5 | CASRSLPTGMEGYTF
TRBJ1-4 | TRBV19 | CASSIDPTTNEKLFF
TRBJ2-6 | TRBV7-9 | CASSSKGIGAGANVLTF
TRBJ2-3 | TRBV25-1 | CASSAQGAVVTDTQYF
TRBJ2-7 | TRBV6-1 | CASSEAGGTYEQYF
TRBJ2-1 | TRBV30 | CAWSSGGYNEQFF
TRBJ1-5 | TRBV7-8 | CASSLRREDNNQPQHF